The clone carrying this T cell receptor beta chain was recorded at least ten times. Its antigen is not known. This entry belongs to a study of molecular identifiers for immune sequencing clone quantification. Study outcomes and limitations: Over 99% of effector molecules, but under 1% in naive cells, were held by clones with more than 20 RNA copies.

Naive CD8 libraries came from roughly 20,000 to 1,000,000 sorted cells with 10%, 30% or 50% RNA. Naive CD8 T cells were sorted, and the gate applied was CD8+CD4-CCR7+CD45RA+. The V gene end was trimmed by 6 bases and the J gene end by 5 bases; junction bases not matched to a gene: 16. The CDR3 runs 18 residues. Germline V lookup: CDR1 MNHEY, CDR2 SVGAGI. The bulk TCR libraries were made with methods described before and with listed TCR primers. TCRdb used MiXCR to reprocess the PCR reads, holding one entry per CDR3 protein. The table includes 600,000 to 650,000 distinct CDR3 sequences, just under 20% detected once.

The sequencing sample was made of naive CD8+ T cells from blood, with Jurkat cell RNA spiked in. The sample's subset: FACS-sorted CD8+CD4-CCR7+CD45RA+ naive T cells. This clonotype originated in a human donor in good health. Some libraries in this study had Jurkat cell RNA spiked in. The V call is TRBV6-5, the J call TRBJ2-2, with 9 bases matching TRBD1. CDR3 DNA: TGTGCCAGCAGCCAGCTTCAACCGGGACAGGGCGCGACCGGGGAGCTGTTTTTT. It is translated as CASSQLQPGQGATGELFF.